This entry is about one TCR beta chain. The data derive from a study of blood T cell repertoires in COVID-19. Study-wide background: PBMCs, B-cell-depleted T cells, or T cells provided the cDNA or gDNA that made up the material.

Clinical histories supplied by participants themselves formed the basis of cohort assignment. Germline V gene lookup returns CDR1 SGHDT and CDR2 YYEEEE. Trimming left V 3 bases short and J 0 bases short, with 16 bases between. The CDR3 totals 17 residues. In the authors' methods: Estimated nucleated cell counts came from reference gene primer amplification. Profiled with immunoSEQ multiplex PCR; TCRdb holds only in-frame clones, not every one. Clone size and V and J calls were adopted from that table, with D and trimming inferred from the DNA. This table holds 350,000 or so clones, roughly 90% found once.

Sequencing input: PBMCs or T cells enriched from blood (not recorded which). This clonotype originated in a woman between 25 and 40 years old who had recovered from COVID-19. The genes are TRBV5-6 and TRBJ2-4; a possible D gene is TRBD1 (5 bases). CDR3 coding DNA: TGTGCCAGCAGCTCCCGACAGATCGATATAGCCAAAAACATTCAGTACTTC. Protein sequence: CASSSRQIDIAKNIQYF.